These 31 T cell receptor beta chains originate from one sample sequenced in a study of T cell repertoires in cytomegalovirus infection. TCRdb called the reads again in MiXCR, with one record for every CDR3 protein. This table holds approximately 320,000 distinct CDR3 sequences, over 7.5% found once. The sequencing input was PBMCs. These receptors were collected from a human donor in good health (CMV status not recorded). Some clones in this sample may be carry-over from other donors' samples.

V is TRBV19 and J is TRBJ2-7; 8 bases are a match to TRBD2. The junction had 4 bases not matched to a gene; V was cut back by 3 bases and J by 3 bases. Germline V CDR1 and CDR2: LNHDA, SQIVND (reference sequence). The CDR3 contains 14 residues. CDR3 loop: CASSMLAGSYEQYF. The DNA of the CDR3 is TGTGCCAGTAGTATGCTAGCGGGTAGCTACGAGCAGTACTTC. Filled out from reference TRBV19 and TRBJ2-7, the complete variable domain reads DGGITQSPKYLFRKEGQNVTLSCEQNLNHDAMYWYRQDPGQGLRLIYYSQIVNDFQKGDIAEGYSVSREKKESFPLTVTSAQKNPTAFYLCASSMLAGSYEQYFGPGTRLTVT.

There are a few counts of this clonotype. V usage is TRBV14 and J usage is TRBJ2-1; TRBD2 matches 11 bases. Unmatched junction bases numbered 11, after V lost 4 bases and J lost 3 bases. Germline V lookup: CDR1 SGHDN, CDR2 FVKESK. This CDR3 contains 18 residues. CDR3 sequence reads: CASSLLMSGTSGYNEQFF. The CDR3 bases are TGTGCCAGCAGCCTATTGATGTCCGGGACTAGCGGCTACAATGAGCAGTTCTTC.

Concerning this clonotype: Being one base from a much bigger clone, this may be a read error. The chain joins TRBV7-2 to TRBJ2-3; no firm D call. CDR3 length: 11 residues. Trimming cost V 10 bases and J 3 bases, with 8 bases left between them. CDR1 is SGHTA and CDR2 is FQGNSA in the germline V gene. The CDR3 here is CATRMTDTQYF. CDR3 coding DNA: TGTGCCACCAGGATGACAGATACGCAGTATTTT.

This clonotype was observed at least ten times. J is TRBJ2-3 and V is TRBV2; no definite D call. Germline V CDR1 and CDR2: SNHLY, FYNNEI. The CDR3 is 14 amino acids. The V end was cut by 3 bases, the J end by 6 bases, with 13 bases between. CDR3 protein: CASSDWVSKDTQYF. As DNA, the CDR3 is TGTGCCAGCAGTGACTGGGTTTCGAAGGATACGCAGTATTTT. Together with reference TRBV2 and TRBJ2-3, the CDR3 gives the full variable domain: EPEVTQTPSHQVTQMGQEVILRCVPISNHLYFYWYRQILGQKVEFLVSFYNNEISEKSEIFDDQFSVERPDGSNFTLKIRSTKLEDSAMYFCASSDWVSKDTQYFGPGTRLTVL.

This clonotype was observed at least ten times. The chain is built from TRBV7-8 and TRBJ2-2; TRBD2 is a possible D gene (6 bases). The CDR3 is 16 amino acids. Looked up from germline, CDR1 is SGHVS and CDR2 is FQNEAQ. The V and J ends lost 2 bases and 0 bases respectively, with 10 bases between them. In nucleotides, the CDR3 is TGTGCCAGCAGCTTACACCGACTAGCGAACACCGGGGAGCTGTTTTTT. Translation gives CASSLHRLANTGELFF.

This clonotype was recorded many times. This chain uses TRBV7-2 with TRBJ2-5; 9 bases line up with TRBD2. Germline values: CDR1 SGHTA, CDR2 FQGNSA. V lost 5 bases, J lost 7 bases, and 8 bases stayed unmatched. The CDR3 is 14 residues long. This CDR3 reads CASSPNRSGGTQYF. The CDR3 region has the DNA TGTGCCAGCAGCCCGAACCGTAGCGGGGGGACCCAGTACTTC.

The chain has TRBV28 and TRBJ2-1; D remains unclear. In germline, CDR1 is MDHEN, CDR2 SYDVKM. The V end lost 8 bases, the J end lost 6 bases, and 20 bases lay between the germline ends. The CDR3 contains 15 residues. CDR3: CASGVAATVSNEQFF. CDR3 nucleotides: TGTGCCAGCGGGGTAGCCGCAACGGTATCCAATGAGCAGTTCTTC.

There are a few counts of this clonotype. This rearrangement joins TRBV20-1 to TRBJ1-5, with D possibly matching TRBD1 (6 bases). Germline assignment: CDR1 DFQATT and CDR2 SNEGSKA (reference sequence). The CDR3 contains 16 residues. Trimming removed 4 bases from V and 3 bases from J, with 19 bases in between. In DNA form, the CDR3 reads TGCAGTGCTACTACCCCTTTACAGGGATACAATCAGCCCCAGCATTTT. It encodes CSATTPLQGYNQPQHF.

This clonotype was counted many times. The rearrangement uses TRBV7-6 and TRBJ2-2; 16 bases fit TRBD2. The CDR3 is 15 amino acids. The V and J ends lost 6 bases and 13 bases, in that order; junction bases with no gene match: 8. Germline V gene lookup returns CDR1 SGHVS and CDR2 FNYEAQ. CDR3 DNA sequence: TGTGCCAGCAGTTTTGGGACTAGCGGGAGGGAAAGGCTGTTTTTT. It specifies CASSFGTSGRERLFF.

This clonotype was counted many times. The rearrangement joins TRBV12-3 or TRBV12-4 to TRBJ1-2; perhaps TRBD1 as D (5 bases). The V end was cut by 7 bases, the J end by 6 bases, with 18 bases between. The CDR3 consists of 14 residues. Here the CDR3 DNA reads TGTGCCAGCAACTTAGGGGAGGGTCGCAATGGCTACACCTTC. Translation: CASNLGEGRNGYTF.

This clonotype was picked up a small number of times. The rearrangement uses TRBV7-2 and TRBJ1-1; D possibly corresponds to TRBD1 (6 bases). V lost 7 bases to trimming and J lost 1 base, with 10 bases between them. The CDR3 is made up of 13 amino acids. The germline gives CDR1 SGHTA, CDR2 FQGNSA. Written as DNA, the CDR3 is TGTGCCAGCAACGTACAGGGGAACACTGAAGCTTTCTTT. This codes for CASNVQGNTEAFF.

V usage is TRBV28 and J usage is TRBJ1-4, with 8 bases that match TRBD1. The CDR3 is 13 residues long. Trimming cost V 6 bases and J 7 bases; bases outside gene matches: 4. CDR1 and CDR2 from the germline V gene are MDHEN and SYDVKM. The DNA for the CDR3 is TGTGCCAGCAGCAGGGGGCCTGTTGAAAAACTGTTTTTT. Its protein is CASSRGPVEKLFF.

This clonotype was found a few times. The V call is TRBV28, the J call TRBJ1-6; no definite D call. The V end lost 3 bases, the J end lost 7 bases, and 10 bases lay between the germline ends. The CDR3 sequence is 14 residues long. CDR1 MDHEN and CDR2 SYDVKM come from the germline V gene. CDR3 bases: TGTGCCAGCAGTTTGAGTCAGGCAAATTCACCCCTCCACTTT. Its protein is CASSLSQANSPLHF.

The J gene is TRBJ2-3, the V gene TRBV18; 8 bases fit TRBD2. Germline trimming cut 2 bases from V and 0 bases from J; bases unmatched to any gene: 4. Germline-derived CDR1 and CDR2 are KGHSH and LQKENI. CDR3 length: 16 amino acids. CDR3 DNA sequence: TGTGCCAGCTCACCAGCACTAGCGGTTAGCACAGATACGCAGTATTTT. Amino acid sequence: CASSPALAVSTDTQYF.

V is TRBV12-3 or TRBV12-4 and J is TRBJ2-7, with TRBD1 matching over 7 bases. The V and J ends lost 6 bases and 3 bases, in that order; junction bases with no gene match: 5. The CDR3 has 13 amino acids. CDR3 protein: CASRRGQLYEQYF. The CDR3 DNA reads as TGTGCCAGCAGGAGGGGACAGCTCTACGAGCAGTACTTC.

This clonotype has a handful of counts. This chain connects TRBV7-6 to TRBJ1-4, with D possibly being TRBD1 (5 bases). CDR3 length: 14 amino acids. V was pared by 3 bases and J by 5 bases, with 10 bases between. Germline V gene data show CDR1 as SGHVS and CDR2 as FNYEAQ. Written as DNA, the CDR3 is TGTGCCAGCAGCTTCGGGGCAGGGAATGAAAAACTGTTTTTT. Translated: CASSFGAGNEKLFF.

V and J are TRBV25-1 and TRBJ1-1; D may be TRBD1 (5 bases). The germline CDR1 and CDR2 sequences are MGHDK and SYGVNS. The CDR3 loop spans 13 amino acids. The germline V and J ends were trimmed by 6 bases and 5 bases, with 13 bases remaining between them. CDR3: CASRRTKETEAFF. CDR3 DNA sequence: TGTGCCAGCAGAAGGACAAAGGAGACTGAAGCTTTCTTT. Filled out from reference TRBV25-1 and TRBJ1-1, the complete variable domain reads EADIYQTPRYLVIGTGKKITLECSQTMGHDKMYWYQQDPGMELHLIHYSYGVNSTEKGDLSSESTVSRIRTEHFPLTLESARPSHTSQYLCASRRTKETEAFFGQGTRLTVV.

Only a few counts were recorded for this clonotype. This chain joins TRBV7-3 and TRBJ2-1; no definite D call. V was cut by 3 bases and J by 2 bases, with 14 bases left in between. Looked up from germline, CDR1 is SGHTA and CDR2 is FQGTGA. CDR3 size: 16 residues. The CDR3 bases are TGTGCCAGCAGCTTCTTAACCCCTAGTACCTACAATGAGCAGTTCTTC. Its translation is CASSFLTPSTYNEQFF.

The gene calls are TRBV6-2 or TRBV6-3 and TRBJ1-1, with 10 bases fitting TRBD1. With 7 bases clipped from V and 5 bases from J, the junction kept 10 bases outside the gene matches. The CDR3 spans 15 residues. Germline loops: CDR1 MNHEY, CDR2 SVGEGT. The CDR3, as DNA: TGTGCCAGCACCCCGTGGCGGACAGGGGGGACTGAAGCTTTCTTT. It specifies CASTPWRTGGTEAFF.

The chain has TRBV30 and TRBJ1-6; no clear D. Germline CDR1 and CDR2: GTSNPN and SVGIG (reference sequence). The V and J ends lost 0 bases and 5 bases respectively, with 5 bases between them. The CDR3 has 13 amino acids. The chain's CDR3 is CAWSVQDNSPLHF. The CDR3, as DNA: TGTGCCTGGAGTGTCCAGGATAATTCACCCCTCCACTTT.

The table lists this clonotype with a few counts. This chain joins TRBV10-1 and TRBJ2-6; D remains ambiguous. Germline values: CDR1 WNHNN, CDR2 SYGVQD (reference sequence). The CDR3 totals 13 residues. Trimming pared 2 bases from V and 2 bases from J, leaving 1 base between. This chain's CDR3 is CASSETGANVLTF. CDR3 nucleotide sequence: TGCGCCAGCAGTGAGACTGGGGCCAACGTCCTGACTTTC.

This clonotype was seen a few times. The rearrangement joins TRBV20-1 to TRBJ2-3; 7 bases fit TRBD2. CDR3 size: 13 residues. Germline V lookup: CDR1 DFQATT, CDR2 SNEGSKA (reference sequence). Trimming at V came to 5 bases and at J to 4 bases, leaving 6 bases not matched to a gene. CDR3 sequence: CSAGGVGADTQYF. The CDR3 coding sequence is TGCAGTGCTGGGGGGGTGGGGGCAGATACGCAGTATTTT.

This chain uses TRBV6-1 with TRBJ2-1, with TRBD2 identical over 9 bases. The trim removed 7 bases at V and 12 bases at J, leaving 10 bases unmatched. This CDR3 is 13 amino acids long. CDR1 and CDR2 (germline): MNHNS, SASEGT. The CDR3 DNA reads as TGTGCCAGCACCGCGGGAGGAGCGGGGGGGCAGTTCTTC. Protein: CASTAGGAGGQFF.

This clonotype came up a few times. The chain has TRBV10-3 and TRBJ2-1, with 8 bases aligning to TRBD2. Germline CDR1 and CDR2: ENHRY and SYGVKD. V lost 6 bases and J lost 8; bases outside the gene matches: 9. The length of the CDR3 is 14 residues. The CDR3 DNA sequence: TGTGCCATCAGACTCGAACTTAGCGGGGATGAGCAGTTCTTC. It encodes CAIRLELSGDEQFF.

This clonotype was counted a few times. The chain joins TRBV3-1 to TRBJ2-7, with D perhaps TRBD2 (5 bases). The CDR3 is 14 residues long. Trimming took 4 bases from V and 6 from J, leaving 16 bases between them. Looked up from germline, CDR1 is LGHDT and CDR2 is YNNKEL (reference sequence). CDR3 nucleotide sequence: TGTGCCAGCAGCCCCCTCCGGGGATCGAGCGAGCAGTACTTC. It codes for CASSPLRGSSEQYF.

This clonotype was observed a few times. The gene calls are TRBV5-6 and TRBJ2-7, with 15 nucleotides matching TRBD2. CDR1 and CDR2 from the germline V gene are SGHDT and YYEEEE. With V trimmed by 2 bases and J by 6 bases, 3 bases remained unmatched. The CDR3 loop spans 15 amino acids. The CDR3 nucleotides read TGTGCCAGCAGCTTTCGGACTAGCGGGAGGGTCGAGCAGTACTTC. It codes for CASSFRTSGRVEQYF.

This clonotype has more than one count but fewer than ten. The rearrangement links TRBV6-5 to TRBJ2-1; D is unresolved. Deletions cut 6 bases from V and 12 bases from J, with 15 bases between. The V gene's germline CDR1 is MNHEY and CDR2 SVGAGI. The CDR3 is 12 amino acids. In DNA, the CDR3 is TGTGCCAGCAGCCTAACTGGGATCGGGCAGTTCTTC. Amino acid sequence: CASSLTGIGQFF.

The chain combines TRBV5-6 with TRBJ2-3; D is ambiguous. CDR3 size: 16 residues. CDR1 and CDR2 from the germline V gene are SGHDT and YYEEEE. Trimming pared 1 base from V and 1 base from J, leaving 13 bases between. CDR3 region: CASSLLGKRGTDTQYF. The CDR3, as DNA: TGTGCCAGCAGCTTGTTGGGAAAAAGGGGCACAGATACGCAGTATTTT.

V gene TRBV18 combines with J gene TRBJ1-1; no reliable D call. CDR1 is KGHSH, CDR2 LQKENI, per germline. The CDR3 extends over 15 amino acids. V shed 2 bases and J shed 1 base, with 11 bases lying between them. The CDR3 sequence: CASSPGRLGNTEAFF. The CDR3 bases are TGTGCCAGCTCACCAGGGAGGTTGGGGAACACTGAAGCTTTCTTT.

This clonotype was found many times. The V call is TRBV7-3, the J call TRBJ1-2, with 7 bases identical to TRBD1. V trimming: 0 bases; J trimming: 4 bases; junction bases outside the gene matches: 5. This CDR3 has 15 residues. CDR1 is SGHTA, CDR2 FQGTGA, per germline. CDR3 sequence (DNA): TGTGCCAGCAGCTTAACGCCGGGACAGTTCTATGGCTACACCTTC. Its translation is CASSLTPGQFYGYTF.

This clonotype was detected many times. The CDR3 nucleotides read TGTGCCAGCAGCTTGGGGGTGGGGTTAAGCACAGATACGCAGTATTTT. Amino acid sequence: CASSLGVGLSTDTQYF. V is TRBV11-2 and J is TRBJ2-3; D is possibly TRBD1 or TRBD2 (5 bases each). This CDR3 is built from 16 residues. V shed 3 bases and J shed 0 bases, with 13 bases lying between them. Germline V lookup: CDR1 SGHAT, CDR2 FQNNGV.